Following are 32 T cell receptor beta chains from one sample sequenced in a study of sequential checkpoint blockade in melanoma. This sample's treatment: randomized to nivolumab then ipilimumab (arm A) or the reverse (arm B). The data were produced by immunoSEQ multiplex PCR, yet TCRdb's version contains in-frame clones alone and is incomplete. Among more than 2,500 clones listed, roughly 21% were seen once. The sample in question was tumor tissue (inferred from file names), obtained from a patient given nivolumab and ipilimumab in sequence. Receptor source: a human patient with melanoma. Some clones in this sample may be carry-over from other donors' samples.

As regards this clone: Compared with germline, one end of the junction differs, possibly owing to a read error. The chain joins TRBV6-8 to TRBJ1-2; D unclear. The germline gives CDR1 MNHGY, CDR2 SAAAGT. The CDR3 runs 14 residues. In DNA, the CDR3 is TGTGCCATCAGTAGGGCAGACCCCAACTATGGCTACACCTTC. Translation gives CAISRADPNYGYTF.

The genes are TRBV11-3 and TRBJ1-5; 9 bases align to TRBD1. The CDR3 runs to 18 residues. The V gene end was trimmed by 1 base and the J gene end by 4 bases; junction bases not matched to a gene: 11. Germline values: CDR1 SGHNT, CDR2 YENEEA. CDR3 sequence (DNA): TGTGCCAGCAGCTTAGGACCCAGAGAAGACAGGGGGAATCAGCCCCAGCATTTT. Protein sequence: CASSLGPREDRGNQPQHF.

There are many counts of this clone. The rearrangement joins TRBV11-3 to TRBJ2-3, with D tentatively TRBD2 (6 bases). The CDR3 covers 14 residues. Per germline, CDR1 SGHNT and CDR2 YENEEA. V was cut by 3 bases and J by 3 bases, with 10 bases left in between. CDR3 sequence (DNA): TGTGCCAGCAGCTTCTCGGGGGATACAGATACGCAGTATTTT. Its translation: CASSFSGDTDTQYF.

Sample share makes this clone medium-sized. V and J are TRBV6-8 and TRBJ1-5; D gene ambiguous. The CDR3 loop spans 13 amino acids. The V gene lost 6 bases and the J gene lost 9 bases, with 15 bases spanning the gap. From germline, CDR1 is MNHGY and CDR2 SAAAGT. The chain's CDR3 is CASRLVIERPQHF. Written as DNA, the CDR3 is TGTGCCAGCAGACTCGTCATAGAGCGGCCCCAGCATTTT.

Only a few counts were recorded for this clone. The CDR3 bases are TGTGCCAGTAGTATAGCGGCGGCTGGCGCAGATACGCAGTATTTT. It is translated as CASSIAAAGADTQYF. The chain recombines TRBV19 with TRBJ2-3, with no clear D. The V end was cut by 1 base, the J end by 4 bases, with 12 bases between. CDR3 size: 15 residues. The germline V gene has CDR1 LNHDA and CDR2 SQIVND (reference sequence).

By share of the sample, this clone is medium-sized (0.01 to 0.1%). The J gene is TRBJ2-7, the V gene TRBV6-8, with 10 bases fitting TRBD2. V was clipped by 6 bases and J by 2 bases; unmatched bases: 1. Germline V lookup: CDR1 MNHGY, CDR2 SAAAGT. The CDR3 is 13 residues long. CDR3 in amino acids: CASRLAGTYEQYF. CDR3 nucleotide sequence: TGTGCCAGCAGACTAGCGGGGACCTACGAGCAGTACTTC.

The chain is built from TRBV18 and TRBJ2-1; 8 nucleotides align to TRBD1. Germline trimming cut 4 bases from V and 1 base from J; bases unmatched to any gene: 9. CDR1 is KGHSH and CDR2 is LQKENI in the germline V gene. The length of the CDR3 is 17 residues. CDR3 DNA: TGTGCCAGCTCACAACTCCCGGGACAGGCTTCCTACAATGAGCAGTTCTTC. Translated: CASSQLPGQASYNEQFF.

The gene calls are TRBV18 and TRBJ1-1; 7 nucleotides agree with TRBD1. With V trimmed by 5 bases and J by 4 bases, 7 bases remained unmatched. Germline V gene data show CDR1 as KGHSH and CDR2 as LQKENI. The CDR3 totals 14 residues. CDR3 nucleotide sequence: TGTGCCAGCTCATCAGGGGGGCGCAGCACTGAAGCTTTCTTT. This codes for CASSSGGRSTEAFF.

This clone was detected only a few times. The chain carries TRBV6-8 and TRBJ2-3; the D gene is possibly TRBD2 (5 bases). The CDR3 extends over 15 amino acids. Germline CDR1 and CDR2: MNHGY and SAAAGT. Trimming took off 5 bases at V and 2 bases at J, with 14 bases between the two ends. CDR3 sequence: CASSDNGLHTDTQYF. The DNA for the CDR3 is TGTGCCAGCAGTGATAACGGACTGCACACAGATACGCAGTATTTT.

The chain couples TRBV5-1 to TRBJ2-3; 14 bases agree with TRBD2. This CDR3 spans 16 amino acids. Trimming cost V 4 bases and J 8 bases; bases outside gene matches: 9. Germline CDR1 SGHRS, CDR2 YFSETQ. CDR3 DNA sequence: TGCGCCAGCAGCCCGCTGACTAGCGGGGGGGCCGGTACGCAGTATTTT. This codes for CASSPLTSGGAGTQYF. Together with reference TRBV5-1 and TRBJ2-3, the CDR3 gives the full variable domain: KAGVTQTPRYLIKTRGQQVTLSCSPISGHRSVSWYQQTPGQGLQFLFEYFSETQRNKGNFPGRFSGRQFSNSRSEMNVSTLELGDSALYLCASSPLTSGGAGTQYFGPGTRLTVL.

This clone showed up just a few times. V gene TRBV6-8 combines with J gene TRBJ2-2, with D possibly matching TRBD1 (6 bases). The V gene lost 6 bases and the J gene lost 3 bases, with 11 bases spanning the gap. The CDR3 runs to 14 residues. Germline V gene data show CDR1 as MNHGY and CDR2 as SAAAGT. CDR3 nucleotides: TGTGCCAGCAGATTGAAGGGGGACACCGGGGAGCTGTTTTTT. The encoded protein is CASRLKGDTGELFF.

CDR3 sequence: CASSVDTGELFF. For the CDR3, the DNA is TGTGCCAGCAGCGTAGACACCGGGGAGCTGTTTTTT. The V and J genes are TRBV9 and TRBJ2-2; D uncertain. V was pared by 0 bases and J by 3 bases, with 0 bases between. This CDR3 is 12 amino acids long. CDR1 and CDR2 from the germline V gene are SGDLS and YYNGEE.

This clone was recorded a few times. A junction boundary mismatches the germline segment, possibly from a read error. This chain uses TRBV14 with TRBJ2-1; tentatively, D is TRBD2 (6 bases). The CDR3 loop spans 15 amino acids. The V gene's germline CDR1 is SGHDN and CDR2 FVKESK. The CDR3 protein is CASRQAGLSYNEQFF. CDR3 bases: TGTGCCAGCAGACAAGCGGGTCTCTCCTACAATGAGCAGTTCTTC.

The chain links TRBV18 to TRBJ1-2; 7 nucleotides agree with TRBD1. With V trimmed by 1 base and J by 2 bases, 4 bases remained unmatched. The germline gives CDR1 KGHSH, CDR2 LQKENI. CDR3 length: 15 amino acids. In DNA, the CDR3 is TGTGCCAGCTCACCACAGGGGGCACTCAACTATGGCTACACCTTC. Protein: CASSPQGALNYGYTF.

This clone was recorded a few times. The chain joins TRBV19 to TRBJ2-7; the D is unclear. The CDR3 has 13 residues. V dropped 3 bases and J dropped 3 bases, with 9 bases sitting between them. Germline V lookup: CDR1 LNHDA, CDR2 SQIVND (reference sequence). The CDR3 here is CASSMGGYYEQYF. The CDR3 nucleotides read TGTGCCAGTAGTATGGGCGGTTACTACGAGCAGTACTTC.

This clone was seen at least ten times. CDR3 nucleotides: TGTGCCAGCAGCTTCTCCCTCGCAGGGGACTTTTCGGACGAGCAGTACTTC. Its translation is CASSFSLAGDFSDEQYF. The chain has TRBV11-3 and TRBJ2-7; possibly TRBD1 or TRBD2 for D (6 bases each). The CDR3 covers 17 residues. Trimming took 3 bases from V and 5 from J, leaving 23 bases between them. Germline lookup yields CDR1 SGHNT and CDR2 YENEEA.

The CDR3 DNA sequence: TGCAGCGTCCGGGACGATGAACTAAAACTGTTTTTT. Translation: CSVRDDELKLFF. The genes are TRBV29-1 and TRBJ1-4, with a possible D match to TRBD1 (5 bases). Germline CDR1 is SQVTM and CDR2 is ANQGSEA. This CDR3 is built from 12 residues. Trimming stripped 6 bases from V and 10 bases from J, with 15 bases between.

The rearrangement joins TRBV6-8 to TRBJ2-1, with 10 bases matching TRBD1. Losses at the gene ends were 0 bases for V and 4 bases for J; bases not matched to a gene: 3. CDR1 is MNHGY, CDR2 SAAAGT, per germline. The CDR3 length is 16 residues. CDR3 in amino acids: CASSYSMGQGYNEQFF. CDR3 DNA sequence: TGTGCCAGCAGTTACTCGATGGGACAGGGGTACAATGAGCAGTTCTTC.

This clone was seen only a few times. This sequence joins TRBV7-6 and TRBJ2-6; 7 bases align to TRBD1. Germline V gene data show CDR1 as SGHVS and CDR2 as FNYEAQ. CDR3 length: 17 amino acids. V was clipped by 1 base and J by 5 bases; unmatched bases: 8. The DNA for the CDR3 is TGTGCCAGCAGCTTAGACAGGGGCTTAACATGGGCCAACGTCCTGACTTTC. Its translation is CASSLDRGLTWANVLTF.

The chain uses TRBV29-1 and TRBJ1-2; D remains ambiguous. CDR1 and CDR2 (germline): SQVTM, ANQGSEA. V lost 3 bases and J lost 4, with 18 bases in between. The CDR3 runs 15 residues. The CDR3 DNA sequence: TGCAGCGTTGATGTCCTTGGAGCAGGTGCCTATGGCTACACCTTC. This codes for CSVDVLGAGAYGYTF.

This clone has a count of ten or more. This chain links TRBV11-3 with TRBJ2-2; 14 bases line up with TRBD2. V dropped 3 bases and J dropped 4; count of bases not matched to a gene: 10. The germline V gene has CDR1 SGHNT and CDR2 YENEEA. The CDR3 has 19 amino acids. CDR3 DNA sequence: TGTGCCAGCAGCTTTCCCGGGACTAGCGGGGGTTCCCTCACCGGGGAGCTGTTTTTT. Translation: CASSFPGTSGGSLTGELFF. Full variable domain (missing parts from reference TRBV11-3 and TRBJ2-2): EAGVVQSPRYKIIEKKQPVAFWCNPISGHNTLYWYLQNLGQGPELLIRYENEEAVDDSQLPKDRFSAERLKGVDSTLKIQPAELGDSAVYLCASSFPGTSGGSLTGELFFGEGSRLTVL.

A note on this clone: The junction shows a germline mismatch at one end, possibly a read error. The CDR3 here is CASGFDWDHTDAQYF. CDR3 nucleotide sequence: TGTGCTAGTGGTTTCGATTGGGATCACACAGATGCGCAGTATTTT. V gene TRBV12-5 combines with J gene TRBJ2-3; D is unclear. The CDR3 totals 15 residues. The germline V gene has CDR1 LGHNT and CDR2 FRNRAP.

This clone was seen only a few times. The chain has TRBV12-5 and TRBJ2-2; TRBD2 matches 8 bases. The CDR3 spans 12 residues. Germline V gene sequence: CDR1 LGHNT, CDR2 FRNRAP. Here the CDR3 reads CASNSGAGELFF. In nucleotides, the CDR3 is TGTGCCAGCAATAGCGGGGCCGGGGAGCTGTTTTTT.

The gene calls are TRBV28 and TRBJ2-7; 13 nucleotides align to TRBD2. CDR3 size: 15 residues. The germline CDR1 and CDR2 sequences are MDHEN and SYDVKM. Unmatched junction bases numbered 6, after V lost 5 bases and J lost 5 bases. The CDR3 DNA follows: TGTGCCAGCAGTACTACGACTAGCGGGGGGAACGAGCAGTACTTC. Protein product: CASSTTTSGGNEQYF.

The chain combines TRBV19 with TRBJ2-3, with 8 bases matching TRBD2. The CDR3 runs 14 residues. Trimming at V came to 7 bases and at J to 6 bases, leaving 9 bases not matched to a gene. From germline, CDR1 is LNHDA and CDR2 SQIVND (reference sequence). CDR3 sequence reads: CASKASGGMDTQYF. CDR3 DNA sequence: TGTGCCAGTAAAGCCTCGGGGGGGATGGATACGCAGTATTTT.

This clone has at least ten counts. The CDR3 coding sequence is TGTGCCAGCAGCCCCGACGGACCCTTGGACGAGCAGTACTTC. Protein product: CASSPDGPLDEQYF. The chain combines TRBV11-3 with TRBJ2-7; the D is unclear. V lost 5 bases to trimming and J lost 5 bases, with 16 bases between them. The length of the CDR3 is 14 residues. CDR1 SGHNT and CDR2 YENEEA come from the germline V gene.

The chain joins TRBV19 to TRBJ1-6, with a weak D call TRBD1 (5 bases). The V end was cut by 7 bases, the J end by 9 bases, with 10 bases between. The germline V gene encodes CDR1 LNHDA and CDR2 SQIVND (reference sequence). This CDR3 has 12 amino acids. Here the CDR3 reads CASNTGLSPLHF. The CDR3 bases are TGTGCCAGTAATACGGGACTTTCACCCCTCCACTTT.

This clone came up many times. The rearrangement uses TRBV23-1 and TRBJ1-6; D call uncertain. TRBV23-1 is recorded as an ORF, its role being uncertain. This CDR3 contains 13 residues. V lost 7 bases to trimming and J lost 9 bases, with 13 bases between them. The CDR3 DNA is TGCGCCAGCACCAATACACCCGCTTCACCCCTCCACTTT. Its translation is CASTNTPASPLHF.

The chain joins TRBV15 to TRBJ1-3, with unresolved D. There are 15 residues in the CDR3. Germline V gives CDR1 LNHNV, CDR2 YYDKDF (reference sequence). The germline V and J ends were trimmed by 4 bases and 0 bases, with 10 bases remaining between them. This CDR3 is CATSTAGSSGNTIYF. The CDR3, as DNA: TGTGCCACCAGCACGGCCGGGAGCTCTGGAAACACCATATATTTT.

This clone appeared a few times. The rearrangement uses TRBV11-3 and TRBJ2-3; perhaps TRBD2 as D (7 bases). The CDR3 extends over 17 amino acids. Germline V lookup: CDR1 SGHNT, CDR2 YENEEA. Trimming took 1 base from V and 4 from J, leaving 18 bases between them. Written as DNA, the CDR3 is TGTGCCAGCAGCTTAGTACTAGGGGGAGGGTTCGCAGATACGCAGTATTTT. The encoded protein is CASSLVLGGGFADTQYF.

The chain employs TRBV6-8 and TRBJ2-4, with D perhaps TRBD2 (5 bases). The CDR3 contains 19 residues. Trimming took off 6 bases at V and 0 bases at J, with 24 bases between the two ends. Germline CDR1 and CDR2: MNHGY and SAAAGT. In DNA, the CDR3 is TGTGCCAGCAGCCAGGCTGGGGTAGGGATCGGACTAGCCAAAAACATTCAGTACTTC. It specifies CASSQAGVGIGLAKNIQYF.

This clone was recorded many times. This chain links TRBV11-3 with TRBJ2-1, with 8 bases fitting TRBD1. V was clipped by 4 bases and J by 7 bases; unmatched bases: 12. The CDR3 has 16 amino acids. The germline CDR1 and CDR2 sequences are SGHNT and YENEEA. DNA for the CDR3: TGTGCCAGCAGCTCGGACAGGGAGCAGGGTGGGAATGAGCAGTTCTTC. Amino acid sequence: CASSSDREQGGNEQFF.